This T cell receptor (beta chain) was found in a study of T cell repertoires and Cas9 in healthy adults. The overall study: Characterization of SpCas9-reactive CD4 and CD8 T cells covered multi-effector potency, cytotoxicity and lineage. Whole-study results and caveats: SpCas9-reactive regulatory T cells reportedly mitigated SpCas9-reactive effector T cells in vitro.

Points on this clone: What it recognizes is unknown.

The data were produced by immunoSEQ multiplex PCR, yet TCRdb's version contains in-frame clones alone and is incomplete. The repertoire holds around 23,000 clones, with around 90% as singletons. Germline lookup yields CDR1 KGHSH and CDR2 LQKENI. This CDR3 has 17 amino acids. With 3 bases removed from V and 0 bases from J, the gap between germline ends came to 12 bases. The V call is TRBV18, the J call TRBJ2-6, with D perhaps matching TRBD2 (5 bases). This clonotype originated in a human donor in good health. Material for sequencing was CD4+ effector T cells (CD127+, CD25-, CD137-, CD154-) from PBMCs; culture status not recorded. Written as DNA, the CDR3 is TGTGCCAGCTCACCGACAAAGGCGGGCTCTGGGGCCAACGTCCTGACTTTC. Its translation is CASSPTKAGSGANVLTF.